This TCR beta chain was retrieved from a study of shared clonotypes between healthy human individuals. The germline V gene encodes CDR1 MNHEY and CDR2 SMNVEV (reference sequence). J was trimmed by 5 bases and V by 3 bases; bases with no gene match: 7. This CDR3 comprises 16 residues. Naive CD8 populations comprised CD45RO-negative cells positively selected for CCR7, excluding terminally differentiated effector memory CD45RA+ cells. Only in-frame clones appear in the TCRdb table, and some are missing; sequencing was by immunoSEQ multiplex PCR. The repertoire holds under 850,000 clones, 90% to 95% seen once, with approximately 25% in the top ten. A single count supports this clone.

Sequenced: naive CD8+ T cells sorted from blood. The TCR comes from a man aged 25 to 40 in good health. The rearrangement links TRBV27 to TRBJ2-5, with TRBD2 matching 12 bases. In nucleotides, the CDR3 is TGTGCCAGCAGTTTTGCTAGCGGGAGGGAACCGGAGACCCAGTACTTC. Protein product: CASSFASGREPETQYF.